These T cell receptor beta chains were read from a single sample in a study of T cell responses to AZD1222 COVID-19 vaccine. Method: immunoSEQ multiplex PCR; TCRdb's copy keeps in-frame clones and lacks some. The sample yields about 110,000 clones, 80% to 90% seen once. This sample comprised peripheral blood, obtained on day 0 of AZD1222 vaccination. The receptors here all came from an adult in good health. CDR3s include the opening cysteine and the closing phenylalanine or tryptophan. The D gene is left open where the match is weak. A row's size may be missing; if present it is once, few, many or a size class.

CASRQGFSGSYEQYF | TGTGCCAGCAGGCAAGGATTCTCAGGCTCCTACGAGCAGTACTTC | few | . | TRBJ2-7 | TRBV3-1/TRBV3-2
CASSIVGGSANEQFF | TGTGCCAGTAGTATAGTAGGCGGTTCGGCTAATGAGCAGTTCTTC | . | . | TRBJ2-1 | TRBV19
CASSQVLGGHQNTEAFF | TGTGCCAGCAGCCAAGTCCTTGGGGGACACCAGAACACTGAAGCTTTCTTT | . | . | TRBJ1-1 | TRBV14
CAIGGGMGEKLFF | TGTGCCATCGGCGGGGGGATGGGTGAAAAACTGTTTTTT | . | . | TRBJ1-4 | TRBV10-3
CASSQQTGGATNEKLFF | TGTGCCAGCAGCCAACAGACAGGGGGAGCAACTAATGAAAAACTGTTTTTT | . | TRBD1 | TRBJ1-4 | TRBV4-2
CASSLVAYSPLHF | TGTGCCAGCAGCTTGGTTGCGTATTCACCCCTCCACTTT | . | . | TRBJ1-6 | TRBV5-8
CASSLETRDTQYF | TGTGCCAGCAGCTTGGAAACGAGGGATACGCAGTATTTT | . | . | TRBJ2-3 | TRBV5-4
CASSALGSSSPLHF | TGTGCCAGCAGCGCCCTCGGAAGTAGTTCACCCCTCCACTTT | . | . | TRBJ1-6 | TRBV9
CASSWGQGYEQYF | TGCGCCAGCAGCTGGGGACAGGGCTACGAGCAGTACTTC | once | TRBD1 | TRBJ2-7 | TRBV5-1
CASSRTGGLYEQYF | TGTGCCAGCAGCCGGACAGGGGGCCTCTACGAGCAGTACTTC | . | TRBD1 | TRBJ2-7 | TRBV6-2/TRBV6-3
CASSQARTHKNIQYF | TGTGCCAGCAGCCAAGCTCGGACCCATAAAAACATTCAGTACTTC | . | . | TRBJ2-4 | TRBV4-2
CASSPGTSGYNEQFF | TGTGCCAGCTCTCCCGGGACTAGCGGCTACAATGAGCAGTTCTTC | few | TRBD2 | TRBJ2-1 | TRBV18
CASSQVVRDGKLFF | TGCGCCAGCAGCCAAGTCGTGAGGGACGGAAAACTGTTTTTT | . | . | TRBJ1-4 | TRBV4-3
CASSWGLAVLNEQFF | TGTGCCAGCAGTTGGGGGCTAGCGGTTCTTAATGAGCAGTTCTTC | . | . | TRBJ2-1 | TRBV7-9
CASSPMGGGTEAFF | TGTGCCAGCAGCCCGATGGGGGGTGGCACTGAAGCTTTCTTT | . | . | TRBJ1-1 | TRBV7-2